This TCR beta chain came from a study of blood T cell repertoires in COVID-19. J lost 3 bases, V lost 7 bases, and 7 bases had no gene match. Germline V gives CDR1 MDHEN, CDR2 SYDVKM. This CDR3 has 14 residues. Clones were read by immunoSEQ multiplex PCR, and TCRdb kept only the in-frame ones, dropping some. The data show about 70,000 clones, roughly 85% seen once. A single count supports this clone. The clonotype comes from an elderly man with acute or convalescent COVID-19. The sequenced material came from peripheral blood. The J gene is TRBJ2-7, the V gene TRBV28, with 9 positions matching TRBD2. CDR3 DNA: TGTGCCAGCAAAATTAGCGGGGGATTCTACGAGCAGTACTTC. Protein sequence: CASKISGGFYEQYF.